This TCR beta chain was retrieved from a study of blood T cells in healthy people across ages. Turning to the study itself: Every two T cells gave about one barcoded beta molecule via template switching.

To note about this clonotype: The target antigen is unknown.

Sample-barcoded 5' priming and a J-beta primer mix drove a second PCR of roughly 7 to 11 cycles. From the 5' RACE reads, TCRdb called clonotypes with MiXCR, one entry per CDR3 protein. The table has around 990,000 distinct CDR3 sequences, roughly two fifths seen once. This CDR3 has 15 amino acids. CDR1 and CDR2 from the germline V gene are MNHEY and SMNVEV (reference sequence). Trimming took 6 bases from V and 6 from J; bases not matched to a gene: 11. Findings and caveats of the study: The long-lived group displayed more naive CD4+ cells, plus higher diversity, than the aged donors did.

This chain uses TRBV27 with TRBJ1-5; 7 positions match TRBD1. The sequence came from a man aged 18 to 29 in good health. Source material: blood. The CDR3 loop reads CASRKQGSSPQPQHF. The CDR3 DNA sequence: TGTGCCAGCAGAAAACAGGGGTCTTCTCCTCAGCCCCAGCATTTT.